The rows below give T cell receptor beta chains drawn from one sample of a study of T cell changes during pregnancy in multiple sclerosis. The protocol was immunoSEQ multiplex PCR, while the TCRdb copy is restricted to in-frame clones and leaves out a portion. The sample has 55,000 to 85,000 clones, roughly 94% seen once. The sequenced sample was peripheral blood, obtained after pregnancy. The source of these receptors is a female donor with multiple sclerosis, enrolled in a pregnancy study. CDR3s include the opening cysteine and the closing phenylalanine or tryptophan. The order of the fields is clone size, D gene, V gene, J gene, CDR3 protein, CDR3 DNA. The D gene is left open where the match is weak. Expanded clones are given a class, and other clones once, few, many or no size at all.

clone size: -; D gene: TRBD1; V gene: TRBV6-1; J gene: TRBJ1-5; CDR3 protein: CASIQGAIPQPQHF; CDR3 DNA: TGTGCCAGCATTCAGGGGGCAATTCCTCAGCCCCAGCATTTT
clone size: -; D gene: -; V gene: TRBV7-7; J gene: TRBJ2-5; CDR3 protein: CASSFSTGETQYF; CDR3 DNA: TGTGCCAGCAGCTTCTCCACTGGAGAGACCCAGTACTTC
clone size: -; D gene: TRBD2; V gene: TRBV5-1; J gene: TRBJ2-5; CDR3 protein: CASSQRGETQYF; CDR3 DNA: TGCGCCAGCAGCCAGCGGGGAGAGACCCAGTACTTC
clone size: -; D gene: -; V gene: TRBV4-3; J gene: TRBJ1-1; CDR3 protein: CASSQDIVNTEAFF; CDR3 DNA: TGCGCCAGCAGCCAAGATATAGTGAACACTGAAGCTTTCTTT
clone size: -; D gene: -; V gene: TRBV30; J gene: TRBJ1-2; CDR3 protein: CAWRGPQGNYGYTF; CDR3 DNA: TGTGCCTGGAGAGGCCCCCAGGGTAACTATGGCTACACCTTC
clone size: once; D gene: -; V gene: TRBV7-9; J gene: TRBJ2-7; CDR3 protein: CASSLISYEQYF; CDR3 DNA: TGTGCCAGCAGCTTAATCAGCTACGAGCAGTACTTC
clone size: -; D gene: -; V gene: TRBV9; J gene: TRBJ2-5; CDR3 protein: CASSATISGSQYF; CDR3 DNA: TGTGCCAGCAGCGCAACCATCTCCGGGTCCCAGTACTTC
clone size: -; D gene: TRBD1; V gene: TRBV6-1; J gene: TRBJ1-5; CDR3 protein: CASSEAGGWPQHF; CDR3 DNA: TGTGCCAGCAGTGAAGCAGGGGGCTGGCCCCAGCATTTT
clone size: -; D gene: TRBD2; V gene: TRBV5-4; J gene: TRBJ2-1; CDR3 protein: CASSWTRNNEQFF; CDR3 DNA: TGTGCCAGCAGCTGGACTAGAAACAATGAGCAGTTCTTC
clone size: -; D gene: -; V gene: TRBV21-1; J gene: TRBJ2-1; CDR3 protein: CASSKITSGVRDEQFF; CDR3 DNA: TGTGCCAGCAGCAAAATTACCAGCGGAGTTCGGGATGAGCAGTTCTTC
clone size: -; D gene: -; V gene: TRBV7-2; J gene: TRBJ1-2; CDR3 protein: CASSSRVIMEYGYTF; CDR3 DNA: TGTGCCAGCAGCTCGAGGGTCATCATGGAATATGGCTACACCTTC
clone size: -; D gene: -; V gene: TRBV19; J gene: TRBJ2-5; CDR3 protein: CASSTRGVGGGETQYF; CDR3 DNA: TGTGCCAGTAGTACGAGAGGAGTGGGAGGTGGAGAGACCCAGTACTTC
clone size: -; D gene: -; V gene: TRBV7-6; J gene: TRBJ1-4; CDR3 protein: CASSLGGSEKLFF; CDR3 DNA: TGTGCCAGCAGCTTAGGAGGGTCTGAAAAACTGTTTTTT
clone size: -; D gene: -; V gene: TRBV18; J gene: TRBJ1-5; CDR3 protein: CASSPQTGPQHF; CDR3 DNA: TGTGCCAGCTCACCACAAACAGGGCCCCAGCATTTT
clone size: -; D gene: TRBD1; V gene: TRBV2; J gene: TRBJ1-2; CDR3 protein: CASSLDRGNYGYTF; CDR3 DNA: TGTGCCAGCAGTTTAGACAGGGGAAACTATGGCTACACCTTC
clone size: -; D gene: TRBD1; V gene: TRBV19; J gene: TRBJ1-4; CDR3 protein: CASQWTGRNEKLFF; CDR3 DNA: TGTGCCAGCCAGTGGACAGGGAGAAATGAAAAACTGTTTTTT
clone size: -; D gene: TRBD1; V gene: TRBV6-1; J gene: TRBJ2-5; CDR3 protein: CASSDGTGRRETQYF; CDR3 DNA: TGTGCCAGCAGTGATGGGACAGGGCGTCGGGAGACCCAGTACTTC
clone size: many; D gene: TRBD2; V gene: TRBV6-1; J gene: TRBJ2-5; CDR3 protein: CASSRLAGDQETQYF; CDR3 DNA: TGTGCCAGCAGCCGGCTAGCGGGAGACCAAGAGACCCAGTACTTC
clone size: -; D gene: -; V gene: TRBV28; J gene: TRBJ1-5; CDR3 protein: CASRTQGSNQPQHF; CDR3 DNA: TGTGCCAGCAGGACACAGGGAAGCAATCAGCCCCAGCATTTT
clone size: -; D gene: TRBD1; V gene: TRBV5-6; J gene: TRBJ1-5; CDR3 protein: CASSLRQGGQPQHF; CDR3 DNA: TGTGCCAGCAGCCTTCGACAGGGAGGTCAGCCCCAGCATTTT
clone size: -; D gene: -; V gene: TRBV9; J gene: TRBJ2-1; CDR3 protein: CASSRGGVTYNEQFF; CDR3 DNA: TGTGCCAGCAGCAGGGGGGGAGTCACCTACAATGAGCAGTTCTTC
clone size: few; D gene: -; V gene: TRBV5-4; J gene: TRBJ1-1; CDR3 protein: CASSLGQRNTEAFF; CDR3 DNA: TGTGCCAGCAGCTTGGGACAGCGGAACACTGAAGCTTTCTTT
clone size: -; D gene: -; V gene: TRBV19; J gene: TRBJ1-2; CDR3 protein: CATTGVGAIYGYTF; CDR3 DNA: TGTGCCACCACAGGCGTGGGGGCTATCTATGGCTACACCTTC
clone size: -; D gene: TRBD1; V gene: TRBV19; J gene: TRBJ2-1; CDR3 protein: CASTVDRGLYNEQFF; CDR3 DNA: TGTGCCAGTACCGTGGACAGGGGATTATACAATGAGCAGTTCTTC
clone size: -; D gene: TRBD1; V gene: TRBV9; J gene: TRBJ1-1; CDR3 protein: CASSVGQGGTEAFF; CDR3 DNA: TGTGCCAGCAGCGTAGGGCAGGGGGGCACTGAAGCTTTCTTT
clone size: once; D gene: -; V gene: TRBV21-1; J gene: TRBJ2-3; CDR3 protein: CASSLTGAGVPDTQYF; CDR3 DNA: TGTGCCAGCAGCCTTACTGGAGCGGGAGTCCCAGATACGCAGTATTTT
clone size: -; D gene: TRBD1; V gene: TRBV4-1; J gene: TRBJ1-2; CDR3 protein: CASSQSRDRGGYTF; CDR3 DNA: TGCGCCAGCAGCCAATCGCGGGACAGGGGTGGCTACACCTTC
clone size: once; D gene: -; V gene: TRBV27; J gene: TRBJ1-3; CDR3 protein: CASSPALYPGNTIYF; CDR3 DNA: TGTGCCAGCAGTCCCGCCCTCTACCCTGGAAACACCATATATTTT
clone size: -; D gene: TRBD2; V gene: TRBV4-2; J gene: TRBJ2-3; CDR3 protein: CASSQGGVAGGADTQYF; CDR3 DNA: TGTGCCAGCAGCCAAGGGGGGGTAGCGGGAGGGGCAGATACGCAGTATTTT
clone size: -; D gene: -; V gene: TRBV6-1; J gene: TRBJ1-2; CDR3 protein: CASSEGPRVDYGYTF; CDR3 DNA: TGTGCCAGCAGTGAAGGCCCCAGGGTTGACTATGGCTACACCTTC
clone size: -; D gene: TRBD1; V gene: TRBV5-1; J gene: TRBJ2-7; CDR3 protein: CASSTTGQTLSYEQYF; CDR3 DNA: TGCGCCAGCAGCACAACGGGACAGACCCTTTCCTACGAGCAGTACTTC
clone size: few; D gene: TRBD1; V gene: TRBV11-2; J gene: TRBJ2-2; CDR3 protein: CASSLENSWDRVSGELFF; CDR3 DNA: TGTGCCAGCAGCTTAGAGAATAGTTGGGACAGGGTGTCCGGGGAGCTGTTTTTT
clone size: -; D gene: -; V gene: TRBV23-1; J gene: TRBJ2-4; CDR3 protein: CASSQSSKLAKNIQYF; CDR3 DNA: TGCGCCAGCAGTCAATCTAGCAAACTAGCCAAAAACATTCAGTACTTC
clone size: -; D gene: -; V gene: TRBV7-2; J gene: TRBJ2-3; CDR3 protein: CASSSPPGREVTDTQYF; CDR3 DNA: TGTGCCAGCAGCTCTCCCCCTGGGCGAGAAGTGACAGATACGCAGTATTTT
clone size: -; D gene: TRBD2; V gene: TRBV5-4; J gene: TRBJ2-2; CDR3 protein: CASRPGLAGGNTGELFF; CDR3 DNA: TGTGCCAGCAGACCGGGACTAGCGGGAGGGAACACCGGGGAGCTGTTTTTT
clone size: -; D gene: -; V gene: TRBV5-1; J gene: TRBJ2-1; CDR3 protein: CASSLRERGEQFF; CDR3 DNA: TGCGCCAGCAGCTTACGGGAGAGGGGTGAGCAGTTCTTC
clone size: -; D gene: TRBD1; V gene: TRBV7-2; J gene: TRBJ1-5; CDR3 protein: CASSLGPDRAVVFQPQHF; CDR3 DNA: TGTGCCAGCAGCTTAGGCCCGGACAGGGCGGTAGTTTTTCAGCCCCAGCATTTT
clone size: -; D gene: TRBD1; V gene: TRBV7-2; J gene: TRBJ2-7; CDR3 protein: CASSSTTTGGLYEQYF; CDR3 DNA: TGTGCCAGCAGCTCCACAACTACAGGGGGCCTCTACGAGCAGTACTTC
clone size: -; D gene: TRBD1; V gene: TRBV30; J gene: TRBJ2-7; CDR3 protein: CAWSQDRVTYEQYF; CDR3 DNA: TGTGCCTGGAGTCAGGACAGGGTCACCTACGAGCAGTACTTC
clone size: once; D gene: -; V gene: TRBV5-6; J gene: TRBJ1-3; CDR3 protein: CASSLYRAGNTIYF; CDR3 DNA: TGTGCCAGCAGCTTATACAGGGCTGGAAACACCATATATTTT
clone size: once; D gene: TRBD1; V gene: TRBV5-4; J gene: TRBJ2-5; CDR3 protein: CASSFGQGETQYF; CDR3 DNA: TGTGCCAGCAGCTTCGGACAGGGTGAGACCCAGTACTTC
clone size: -; D gene: TRBD2; V gene: TRBV18; J gene: TRBJ2-1; CDR3 protein: CASSHDRPTRREPFNEQFF; CDR3 DNA: TGTGCCAGCTCACACGACCGTCCGACCCGGCGGGAGCCGTTCAATGAGCAGTTCTTC
clone size: -; D gene: -; V gene: TRBV5-5; J gene: TRBJ1-1; CDR3 protein: CASRPVLMNTEAFF; CDR3 DNA: TGTGCCAGCAGGCCGGTACTCATGAACACTGAAGCTTTCTTT
clone size: few; D gene: TRBD2; V gene: TRBV4-1; J gene: TRBJ2-4; CDR3 protein: CASSGLGFLAKNIQYF; CDR3 DNA: TGCGCCAGCAGCGGACTAGGGTTTCTAGCCAAAAACATTCAGTACTTC
clone size: -; D gene: -; V gene: TRBV7-6; J gene: TRBJ2-5; CDR3 protein: CASSLESYGVGTQYF; CDR3 DNA: TGTGCCAGCAGCTTAGAGTCCTACGGAGTCGGGACCCAGTACTTC
clone size: -; D gene: -; V gene: TRBV18; J gene: TRBJ2-2; CDR3 protein: CASSRDSAANTGELFF; CDR3 DNA: TGTGCCAGCTCACGAGACAGCGCTGCGAACACCGGGGAGCTGTTTTTT
clone size: -; D gene: TRBD2; V gene: TRBV5-1; J gene: TRBJ2-5; CDR3 protein: CASTLTGTSPGETQYF; CDR3 DNA: TGCGCCAGCACCCTAACCGGGACTAGCCCCGGAGAGACCCAGTACTTC
clone size: -; D gene: -; V gene: TRBV6-5; J gene: TRBJ2-5; CDR3 protein: CASSYQIQGGWETQYF; CDR3 DNA: TGTGCCAGCAGTTACCAAATACAGGGAGGGTGGGAGACCCAGTACTTC
clone size: -; D gene: TRBD2; V gene: TRBV4-2; J gene: TRBJ2-5; CDR3 protein: CASSQPGLAGEETQYF; CDR3 DNA: TGTGCCAGCAGCCAACCGGGACTAGCGGGAGAAGAGACCCAGTACTTC
clone size: -; D gene: -; V gene: TRBV5-1; J gene: TRBJ1-2; CDR3 protein: CASSFGGSTYGYTF; CDR3 DNA: TGCGCCAGCAGCTTTGGGGGGTCGACCTATGGCTACACCTTC
clone size: once; D gene: TRBD1; V gene: TRBV10-2; J gene: TRBJ1-5; CDR3 protein: CASSLGQGNQPQHF; CDR3 DNA: TGCGCCAGCAGCTTGGGACAGGGCAATCAGCCCCAGCATTTT
clone size: -; D gene: TRBD2; V gene: TRBV19; J gene: TRBJ2-5; CDR3 protein: CASSNIGLEQETQYF; CDR3 DNA: TGTGCCAGTAGTAACATAGGACTAGAACAAGAGACCCAGTACTTC
clone size: -; D gene: TRBD1; V gene: TRBV5-6; J gene: TRBJ1-4; CDR3 protein: CASSGQGRANEKLFF; CDR3 DNA: TGTGCCAGCAGCGGACAGGGTCGGGCTAATGAAAAACTGTTTTTT
clone size: -; D gene: -; V gene: TRBV29-1; J gene: TRBJ2-7; CDR3 protein: CSAARQTSYEQYF; CDR3 DNA: TGCAGCGCCGCGAGACAGACCTCCTACGAGCAGTACTTC
clone size: -; D gene: TRBD2; V gene: TRBV19; J gene: TRBJ2-5; CDR3 protein: CASSILGGRLPETQYF; CDR3 DNA: TGTGCCAGTAGTATATTAGGCGGGAGGCTCCCAGAGACCCAGTACTTC
clone size: once; D gene: -; V gene: TRBV6-1; J gene: TRBJ1-1; CDR3 protein: CASRVQGNTEAFF; CDR3 DNA: TGTGCCAGCAGGGTACAGGGGAACACTGAAGCTTTCTTT
clone size: -; D gene: -; V gene: TRBV13; J gene: TRBJ2-2; CDR3 protein: CASSLWSWPGELFF; CDR3 DNA: TGTGCCAGCAGCTTATGGTCATGGCCCGGGGAGCTGTTTTTT
clone size: -; D gene: TRBD2; V gene: TRBV10-1; J gene: TRBJ2-2; CDR3 protein: CASSKGLAGSISGELFF; CDR3 DNA: TGCGCCAGCAGTAAAGGACTAGCGGGAAGTATCTCCGGGGAGCTGTTTTTT